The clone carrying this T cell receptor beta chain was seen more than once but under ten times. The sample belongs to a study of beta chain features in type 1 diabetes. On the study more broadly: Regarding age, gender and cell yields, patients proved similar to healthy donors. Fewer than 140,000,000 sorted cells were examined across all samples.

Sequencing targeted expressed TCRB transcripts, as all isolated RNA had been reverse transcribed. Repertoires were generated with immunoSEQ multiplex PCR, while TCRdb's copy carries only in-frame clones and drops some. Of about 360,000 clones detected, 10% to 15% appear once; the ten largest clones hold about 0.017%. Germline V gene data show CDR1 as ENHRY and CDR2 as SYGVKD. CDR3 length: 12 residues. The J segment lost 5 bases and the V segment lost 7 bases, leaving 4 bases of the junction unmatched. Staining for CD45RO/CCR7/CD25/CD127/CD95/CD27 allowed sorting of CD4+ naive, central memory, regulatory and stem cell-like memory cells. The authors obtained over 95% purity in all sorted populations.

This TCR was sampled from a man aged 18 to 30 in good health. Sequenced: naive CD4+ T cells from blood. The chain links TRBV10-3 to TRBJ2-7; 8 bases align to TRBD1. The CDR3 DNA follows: TGTGCCATCAATCCAGGGGGCCACGAGCAGTACTTC. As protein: CAINPGGHEQYF.